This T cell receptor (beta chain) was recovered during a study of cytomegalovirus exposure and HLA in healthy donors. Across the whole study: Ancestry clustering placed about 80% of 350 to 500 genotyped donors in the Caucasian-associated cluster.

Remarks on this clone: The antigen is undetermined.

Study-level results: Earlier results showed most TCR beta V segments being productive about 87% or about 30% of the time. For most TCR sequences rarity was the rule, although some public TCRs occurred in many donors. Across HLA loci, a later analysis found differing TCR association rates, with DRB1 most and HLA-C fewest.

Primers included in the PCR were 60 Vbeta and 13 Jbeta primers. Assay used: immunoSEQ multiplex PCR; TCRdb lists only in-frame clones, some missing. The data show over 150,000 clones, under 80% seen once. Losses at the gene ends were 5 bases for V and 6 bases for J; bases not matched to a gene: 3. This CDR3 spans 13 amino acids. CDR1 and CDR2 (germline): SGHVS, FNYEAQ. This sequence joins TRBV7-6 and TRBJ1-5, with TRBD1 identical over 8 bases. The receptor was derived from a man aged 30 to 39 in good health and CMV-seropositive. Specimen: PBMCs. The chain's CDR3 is CASSAGQGQPQHF. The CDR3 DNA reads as TGTGCCAGCAGCGCCGGACAGGGTCAGCCCCAGCATTTT.